Presented here are 4 T cell receptor beta chains from one specimen sequenced in a study of shared clonotypes between healthy human individuals. Repertoires were generated with immunoSEQ multiplex PCR, while TCRdb's copy carries only in-frame clones and drops some. The table shows about 2 million clones, with around 95% occurring only once. The sample was naive CD4+ T cells sorted from blood. Subset in this sample: CD45RA+ positively selected. The source of these receptors is a man aged 18 to 30 in good health.

The chain has TRBV4-1 and TRBJ2-5; 10 bases align to TRBD2. J gave up 4 bases and V 1 base, and 3 bases lay outside the gene matches. The length of the CDR3 is 15 residues. From germline, CDR1 is MGHRA and CDR2 YSYEKL. CDR3 bases: TGCGCCAGCAGCCAAGTTGGACTAGCGGCAGAGACCCAGTACTTC. Its protein product is CASSQVGLAAETQYF.

V and J are TRBV4-1 and TRBJ2-7; D is ambiguous. Trimming left V 4 bases short and J 5 bases short, with 18 bases between. CDR3 length equals 15 residues. Germline CDR1 MGHRA, CDR2 YSYEKL. The CDR3 protein is CASSRLGQSLNEQYF. CDR3 in DNA: TGCGCCAGCAGCCGACTTGGGCAATCCCTGAACGAGCAGTACTTC.

J is TRBJ1-1 and V is TRBV7-8, with D maybe TRBD1 (5 bases). This CDR3 is built from 16 residues. With 2 bases removed from V and 0 bases from J, the gap between germline ends came to 13 bases. Germline CDR1 and CDR2: SGHVS and FQNEAQ. This chain's CDR3 is CASSLQGALMNTEAFF. The CDR3 region has the DNA TGTGCCAGCAGCTTACAGGGAGCCCTCATGAACACTGAAGCTTTCTTT. The variable domain in full, with the rest retrieved from reference TRBV7-8 and TRBJ1-1, is GAGVSQSPRYKVAKRGQDVALRCDPISGHVSLFWYQQALGQGPEFLTYFQNEAQLDKSGLPSDRFFAERPEGSVSTLKIQRTQQEDSAVYLCASSLQGALMNTEAFFGQGTRLTVV.

To note about this clone: A junction end diverges from the germline sequence, so it may reflect a read error. V is TRBV6-1 and J is TRBJ2-4; 9 bases align to TRBD1. CDR3 size: 13 residues. Germline lookup yields CDR1 MNHNS and CDR2 SASEGT. The DNA of the CDR3 is TGTGCCAGCAGTGAAGCGGTTGGGACAGGGAAGGGCTTC. Its protein product is CASSEAVGTGKGF.